One sample yielded the 10 T cell receptor beta chains listed below, sequenced in a study of molecular identifiers for immune sequencing clone quantification. A single record per CDR3 protein comes from TCRdb applying MiXCR to the PCR reads. The sample contains about 70,000 distinct CDR3 sequences, less than 20% of which appear only once. The specimen sequenced was naive CD8+ T cells from blood, with Jurkat cell RNA spiked in. Subset denoted: FACS-sorted CD8+CD4-CCR7+CD45RA+ naive T cells. Every receptor here comes from a human donor in good health. Some libraries in this study had Jurkat cell RNA spiked in.

This clonotype was seen ten or more times. V is TRBV6-1 and J is TRBJ2-1; maybe TRBD1 (5 bases). This CDR3 region has 15 residues. Trimming stripped 5 bases from V and 7 bases from J, with 18 bases between. The germline CDR1 and CDR2 sequences are MNHNS and SASEGT. CDR3 sequence reads: CASSPRARAVNEQFF. The CDR3 DNA reads as TGTGCCAGCAGTCCACGCGCCAGGGCTGTAAATGAGCAGTTCTTC.

In this sample, this clonotype turned up many times. The J gene is TRBJ2-7, the V gene TRBV19; no clear D gene. The germline gives CDR1 LNHDA, CDR2 SQIVND (reference sequence). This CDR3 has 17 amino acids. V was trimmed by 5 bases and J by 0 bases, leaving 20 bases between them. CDR3 in DNA: TGTGCCAGTAGTCCCCAGGAGTTGGCTGAACCCTCCTACGAGCAGTACTTC. This translates into CASSPQELAEPSYEQYF.

This clonotype was recorded many times. The rearrangement joins TRBV19 to TRBJ1-1; maybe TRBD1 (6 bases). The CDR3 is 16 residues long. The V gene lost 5 bases and the J gene lost 0 bases, with 16 bases spanning the gap. The germline V gene encodes CDR1 LNHDA and CDR2 SQIVND (reference sequence). The CDR3 nucleotides are TGTGCCAGTAGTCCCTTTTCGGAGGGGGTGAACACTGAAGCTTTCTTT. Its protein product is CASSPFSEGVNTEAFF.

This clonotype was observed many times. This chain uses TRBV20-1 with TRBJ2-2; 10 bases fit TRBD2. This CDR3 is built from 14 residues. Trimming took 2 bases from V and 7 from J; bases not matched to a gene: 4. CDR1 DFQATT and CDR2 SNEGSKA come from the germline V gene (reference sequence). For the CDR3, the DNA is TGCAGTGCTAGACTAGCGGGAGTGAACGGGGAGCTGTTTTTT. It yields the protein CSARLAGVNGELFF.

This clonotype was seen ten or more times. The genes are TRBV7-9 and TRBJ2-7; 8 positions agree with TRBD1. CDR1 SEHNR and CDR2 FQNEAQ come from the germline V gene (reference sequence). CDR3 length: 17 amino acids. J gave up 0 bases and V 0 bases, and 7 bases lay outside the gene matches. CDR3 coding DNA: TGTGCCAGCAGCTTAGCGCCGGGACAGGCGAGCTCCTACGAGCAGTACTTC. As protein: CASSLAPGQASSYEQYF.

This clonotype has ten or more counts. The chain uses TRBV4-1 and TRBJ1-1, with TRBD1 as a possible D gene (5 bases). CDR3 length: 15 residues. Looked up from germline, CDR1 is MGHRA and CDR2 is YSYEKL. Trimming took off 4 bases at V and 4 bases at J, with 16 bases between the two ends. The CDR3: CASSLQRTGGTEAFF. The CDR3 region has the DNA TGCGCCAGCAGCCTCCAACGGACCGGGGGCACTGAAGCTTTCTTT.

This sequence joins TRBV7-9 and TRBJ2-7, with D possibly being TRBD2 (6 bases). Germline assignment: CDR1 SEHNR and CDR2 FQNEAQ (reference sequence). The CDR3 has 16 residues. V was pared by 5 bases and J by 5 bases, with 22 bases between. The CDR3 sequence is CASSPTLAQQDNEQYF. CDR3 coding DNA: TGTGCCAGCAGCCCCACGCTAGCGCAGCAAGACAACGAGCAGTACTTC.

The V call is TRBV2, the J call TRBJ1-5, with 7 positions matching TRBD1. The germline V gene has CDR1 SNHLY and CDR2 FYNNEI. The CDR3 covers 14 residues. The V and J ends lost 6 bases and 1 base, in that order; junction bases with no gene match: 3. The CDR3 region is CASRPRGSNQPQHF. The CDR3 nucleotides are TGTGCCAGCAGACCCAGGGGGAGCAATCAGCCCCAGCATTTT.

In regard to this clonotype: A much bigger clone sits one base away, suggesting this may be a read error. The rearrangement links TRBV7-9 to TRBJ2-7, with D perhaps given as TRBD1 or TRBD2 (5 bases each). This CDR3 comprises 14 residues. Germline CDR1 SEHNR, CDR2 FQNEAQ (reference sequence). The V end lost 3 bases, the J end lost 2 bases, and 11 bases lay between the germline ends. In DNA form, the CDR3 reads TGTGCCAGCAGCTTGGGGGATCTGACCTACGAGCAGTACTTC. This translates into CASSLGDLTYEQYF.

CDR3 in DNA: TGCGCCAGCAGCCAAGATCGGGGAAGAGGGGGCAATAATGGCTACACCTTC. Protein sequence: CASSQDRGRGGNNGYTF. This chain uses TRBV4-3 with TRBJ1-2, with 7 bases matching TRBD1. The trim removed 0 bases at V and 6 bases at J, leaving 13 bases unmatched. The CDR3 is made up of 17 amino acids. Germline V gene lookup returns CDR1 LGHNA and CDR2 YSLEER.